The entry below describes one T cell receptor beta chain. The clone's antigen remains unknown. The cohort comprised hundreds of healthy bone marrow donors. All cohort members were sampled while nominally healthy, although unrecorded immune exposures were likely present. The donor tested CMV seronegative and was one of the 352 seronegative cohort members. A peripheral blood sample was provided by each donor, and peripheral blood mononuclear cells were used for TCR beta sequencing. The Qiagen DNeasy Blood Extraction Kit was used to extract genomic DNA from the blood cell samples. This specimen comes from a study of cytomegalovirus exposure and HLA in healthy donors (TCRdb year 2017). Background for the entire study: An earlier analysis of some 620 of the donors reported over 250 Gb of sequence data and 95 million to 130 million unique TCR beta sequences obtained from around 170 million T cells. An early release that covered more than 550 HLA-typed donors contained approximately 290 gigabases of sequencing data and roughly 84 million unique TCR sequences. The genetic ancestry cluster associated with self-reported Caucasian donors included approximately 85% of the roughly 410 genotyped donors. The study aimed to test whether cataloging public T cell receptors could reveal signatures of past pathogen exposure. The T cell repertoires of under 750 subjects were profiled by immunosequencing and related to cytomegalovirus serostatus. In addition to the first cohort of approximately 650 subjects, a separate validation cohort of approximately 130 different subjects was used. To predict cytomegalovirus infection status, the study combined high-throughput TCR immunosequencing, statistical association of individual TCRs with disease status, and machine learning. A later analysis re-analyzed previously published TCR beta repertoires from roughly 600 donors and added high-resolution HLA genotyping to study TCR occurrence patterns. The later analysis used no new phenotypic data to find candidate immune exposures, relying instead on TCR beta sequences and their occurrence across donors. An earlier analysis of about 620 of the donors applied high-throughput TCR beta sequencing to assess whether each TCR beta V gene segment acted as functional or pseudogenic. Donor age, sex, ethnicity and CMV serostatus were collected together with the repertoire data. A later genetic analysis took genome-wide SNP genotypes for about 55% of the 666 donors and used that subset as a discovery cohort. All discovery cohort repertoires had been generated on a single sequencing platform. Class I and class II HLA loci were covered by the typing at four-digit resolution. The number of donors typed differed by locus, with about 620-630 for A, B, C, DRB1 and DQB1, 522 for DQA1, 600 to 610 for DPA1, and around 430 for DPB1. A handful of DR-DQ haplotypes were handled as single units for association and clustering because linkage in the cohort was strong. Among some 410 genotyped donors of the cohort, an average of approximately 250,000 unique TCR beta nucleotide sequences were sequenced per donor, around 20% of them non-productive. Overall study results and their limits: Correlated functional status among segregating V segments might be attributable to linkage disequilibrium, but an unknown experimental factor could not be ruled out. Because HLA typing was unavailable for some donors at each locus, only the typed subset was used in association tests. In a later analysis, several top co-occurrence clusters were reported to appear linked to parvovirus B19, influenza, CMV and Epstein-Barr virus. When HLA alleles, especially DR and DQ, strongly co-occurred, TCR associations were difficult to assign to individual alleles. At a false discovery rate of 0.05, a later analysis linked 15,000 to 20,000 TCR beta sequences to specific HLA alleles. An association between a missense DCLRE1C variant and V-gene and J-gene trimming of TCR beta chains was found in a later genetic analysis and replicated in an independent cohort. In both the original and validation cohorts, the classifier was reported to diagnose cytomegalovirus status with high specificity and sensitivity. The sequencing pipeline was judged likely to have produced a cluster of highly shared sequence variants as a technical artifact. A few of the identified cytomegalovirus-associated TCR beta chains were confirmed in vitro to be specific for cytomegalovirus antigens. A later analysis found that HLA-associated TCR beta chains were more clonally expanded and had lower generation probabilities than equally common non-associated chains. A later genetic analysis reported fewer N-insertions in productive TCRs among donors in an Asian-associated ancestry cluster than the roughly 700-donor mean. A further reported finding was that TCR beta sequences accurately predicted the HLA-A and HLA-B alleles for most subjects in the first cohort. While some public TCRs were present in many individuals, most TCR sequences turned up only very rarely across donors. Sequencing depth was assumed to be roughly uniform across donors in the presence/absence analyses, though that assumption may not hold. Because counts were too low, some 17 rarely observed V segments, including chromosome 9 orphons, were excluded from the earlier analysis of about 500 of the donors. Some IMGT-functional V segments, including TRBV6-2 and TRBV6-3, could not be distinguished by the 87-base-pair reads and were therefore excluded. Only TCR beta chains were sequenced in this cohort, and the absence of alpha or paired-chain data limited detectable features. Broadly in line with IMGT annotations, most TCR beta V segments showed up in productive rearrangements about 87% or about 30% of the time in an earlier analysis of approximately 600 of the donors. A later analysis found that most CMV-associated TCR beta chains appeared HLA-restricted, with HLA associations seemingly driven largely by CMV exposure. The only immune exposure information available for the cohort was CMV serostatus. A total of fewer than 200 TCR beta chains were listed by the study as associated with cytomegalovirus. In a later analysis, the rate of TCR association differed among HLA loci, with DRB1 alleles having the most associated TCRs and HLA-C alleles having the fewest. According to the authors, the approach could potentially be generalized to other disease states and immunological phenotypes.

Receptors were amplified or captured by the immunoSEQ multiplex PCR assay. For the multiplex PCR, a mixture combining 60 forward primers for TCR Vbeta segments and 13 reverse primers for TCR Jbeta segments was used. The CDR3 region of rearranged TCR beta genes was amplified from genomic DNA with a multiplex PCR assay. Amplified TCR beta libraries were sequenced as 87-base-pair reads on the Illumina HiSeq System. In the authors' own workflow: A later analysis counted some 74 million unique TCR beta chains across the 666 repertoires, and roughly 9.9 million of these chains were shared by at least two donors. Raw reads were error-corrected and collapsed into unique sequences with a nearest-neighbor algorithm that merged closely related sequences to remove PCR and sequencing errors. To assign V, D and J gene segments, CDR3 sequences were aligned to IMGT reference sequences. For a sequence to be retained, a match of at least six nucleotides was required to both a V gene segment and a J gene segment. Rearrangements were called productive when the CDR3 lacked stop codons and stayed in frame with V and J; all others were non-productive. Following IMGT convention, CDR3 was defined as the stretch from the second conserved V-encoded cysteine to the conserved J-encoded phenylalanine. The earlier analysis of around 640 of the donors excluded sequences that lacked an unambiguous match to a single V gene segment. In an earlier analysis of approximately 560 of the donors, a V segment was called functional when productive rearrangements were above 56.7%, and segregating when the standard deviation between donors exceeded 5%. A statistical classification framework was built to diagnose cytomegalovirus status from the catalog of TCR beta chain sequences. In a later analysis, TCR nucleotide sequences were compared against IMGT/GENE-DB human TR gene sequences so that V and J genes could be assigned. The TCRdist pipeline was used in a later analysis to assign CDR3 sequences and most-parsimonious VDJ recombination scenarios. In a later analysis, every TCR beta chain was defined by the combination of its CDR3 amino acid sequence and its V-gene family, and reads without a unique V-gene family were dropped. To address suspected cross-contamination and a sequencing artifact, a later analysis removed several hundred highly shared, low-generation-probability nucleotide sequences. For each public chain, a later analysis derived a clonal expansion index from normalized ranks of inferred template counts within each repertoire. In a later analysis, generation probabilities were computed using a VDJ recombination model fitted to out-of-frame rearrangements, and the results were checked against IGoR. A later analysis scored TCR-TCR, TCR-HLA and TCR-CMV co-occurrence with hypergeometric tests, applying a repertoire-size bias correction to TCR pairs. False discovery rates were estimated in a later analysis by permuting HLA or CMV assignments 20 times. In a later analysis, co-occurring TCRs were grouped using DBSCAN, with TCRdist sequence similarity added in when clustering inside HLA-allele-positive subsets. Repertoires with fewer than 30,000 or more than 120,000 public chains, plus five repertoires with anomalous nucleotide sharing, were excluded from co-occurrence clustering. The table comes from immuneACCESS by way of TCRdb, which keeps in-frame sequences with V and J called. Part of the clones is missing from these tables; in studies checked, under half for an unresolved V gene and the rest for unknown reasons. Clonal size and the V and J genes are those of that table, whereas D and trimming came from the DNA. The sample's own table lists about 72,000 clones. 2.5% to 3% of the sample is held by the ten biggest clonotypes.

The CDR3 spans 14 residues, from the cysteine through the phenylalanine. The sequence is cut down to CDR3 DNA, 42 bases in frame from base 1. The trim is 3 bases for V and 3 bases for J, with a gap of 12 bases between the germline ends. The germline V gene (reference sequence) sets CDR1 to LNHNV and CDR2 to YYDKDF. Sequencing was done on a sample of PBMCs. The receptor was derived from a man aged 35-49 years in good health and CMV-seronegative. This chain joins TRBV15 to TRBJ2-7, and perhaps TRBD1 as D gene, on 6 matching bases. For the CDR3, the sequence is CATSSTGTHYEQYF. The bases read TGTGCCACCAGCAGCACCGGGACACACTACGAGCAGTACTTC. This CDR3, with the reference TRBV15 and TRBJ2-7 proteins standing in past its ends, gives the full variable domain DAMVIQNPRYQVTQFGKPVTLSCSQTLNHNVMYWYQQKSSQAPKLLFHYYDKDFNNEADTPDNFQSRRPNTSFCFLDIRSPGLGDTAMYLCATSSTGTHYEQYFGPGTRLTVT.